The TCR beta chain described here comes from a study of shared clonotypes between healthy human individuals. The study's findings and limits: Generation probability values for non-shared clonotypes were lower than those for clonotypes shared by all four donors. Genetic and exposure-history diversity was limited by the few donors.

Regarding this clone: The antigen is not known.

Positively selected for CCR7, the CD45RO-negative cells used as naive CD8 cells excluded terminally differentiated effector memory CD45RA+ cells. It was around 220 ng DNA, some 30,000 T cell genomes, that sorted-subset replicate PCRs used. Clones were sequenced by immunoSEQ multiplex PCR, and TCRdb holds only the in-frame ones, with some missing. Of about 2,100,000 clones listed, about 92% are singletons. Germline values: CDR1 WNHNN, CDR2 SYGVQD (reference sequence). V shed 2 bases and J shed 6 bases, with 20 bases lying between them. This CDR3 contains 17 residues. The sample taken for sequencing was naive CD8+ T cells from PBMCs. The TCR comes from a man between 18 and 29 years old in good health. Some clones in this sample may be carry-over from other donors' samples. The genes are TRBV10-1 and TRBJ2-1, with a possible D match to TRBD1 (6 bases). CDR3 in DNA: TGCGCCAGCAGTGAGCGGGTGGGACAAATCTCGGGCAATGAGCAGTTCTTC. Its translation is CASSERVGQISGNEQFF.